There are many counts of the clone carrying this TCR beta chain. CDR1 and CDR2 (germline): SGHVS, FQNEAQ. This CDR3 contains 17 residues. The V gene lost 0 bases and the J gene lost 7 bases, with 21 bases spanning the gap. A single record per CDR3 protein comes from TCRdb applying MiXCR to the 5' RACE reads. The sample has some 50,000 distinct CDR3 sequences, about 9.7% seen once; the top ten hold approximately 4%. The data are from a study of early T cells in non-severe SARS-CoV-2 infection. The genes are TRBV7-8 and TRBJ2-5; no clear D. The receptor's source is an adult who was a healthcare worker with PCR-confirmed SARS-CoV-2 infection or an uninfected control (not recorded which). The material sequenced was whole blood. The CDR3 DNA sequence: TGTGCCAGCAGCTTAGCCCCGTCTGGGCAGGATTCGTGGACCCAGTACTTC. Its translation is CASSLAPSGQDSWTQYF. Using reference TRBV7-8 and TRBJ2-5 for the parts outside the CDR3, the full variable domain is GAGVSQSPRYKVAKRGQDVALRCDPISGHVSLFWYQQALGQGPEFLTYFQNEAQLDKSGLPSDRFFAERPEGSVSTLKIQRTQQEDSAVYLCASSLAPSGQDSWTQYFGPGTRLLVL.